Detailed here is one TCR beta chain. Its antigen is unidentified. The record originates from a study of beta chain features in type 1 diabetes. General study results and limits: Type 1 diabetes patients had TCRB CDR3s that were shorter (moderately but significantly so) in all four CD4+ subsets.

Investigators reverse transcribed all isolated RNA, so they sequenced expressed TCRB transcripts. The protocol was immunoSEQ multiplex PCR, while the TCRdb copy is restricted to in-frame clones and leaves out a portion. In the table there are about 320,000 clones, approximately 14% of which are singletons. This clonotype was sampled from a man aged 25 to 45 in good health. What was sequenced was central memory CD4+ T cells from blood.

The DNA for the CDR3 is TGCGCCAGCAGCTTGAGACAGAGGGTTAACGGGGAGCTGTTTTTT. Its protein product is CASSLRQRVNGELFF. The rearrangement links TRBV5-1 to TRBJ2-2; tentatively, D is TRBD1 or TRBD2 (5 bases each). Germline V gene lookup returns CDR1 SGHRS and CDR2 YFSETQ. The V end lost 1 base, the J end lost 7 bases, and 14 bases lay between the germline ends. This CDR3 has 15 amino acids.